Below are 13 T cell receptor beta chains sequenced from a single sample in a study of cytomegalovirus exposure and HLA in healthy donors. The PCR contained 60 Vbeta and 13 Jbeta primers. TCRdb's copy holds only in-frame clones and misses some; the assay was immunoSEQ multiplex PCR. The table includes approximately 130,000 clones, about 69% detected once. Sequenced material: PBMCs. All receptors derive from a man aged 25-45 years in good health and CMV-seronegative.

The CDR3 nucleotides read TGTGCCAGCAGTTCCCAGGGGGCGGGGAACACTGAAGCTTTCTTT. Encoded protein: CASSSQGAGNTEAFF. The chain uses TRBV27 and TRBJ1-1; 8 nucleotides line up with TRBD1. V was clipped by 4 bases and J by 1 base; unmatched bases: 5. The CDR3 is 15 residues long. The germline CDR1 and CDR2 sequences are MNHEY and SMNVEV (reference sequence).

The CDR3 is CASSFPLAHNEQFF. For the CDR3, the DNA is TGTGCCAGCAGCTTTCCACTAGCTCACAATGAGCAGTTCTTC. The rearrangement links TRBV5-4 to TRBJ2-1; a possible D gene is TRBD2 (6 bases). The CDR3 length is 14 residues. V was cut by 2 bases and J by 5 bases, with 11 bases left in between. The germline CDR1 and CDR2 sequences are SGHNT and YYREEE (reference sequence).

This clone was picked up a small number of times. This chain connects TRBV28 to TRBJ1-5; D not resolved. Germline CDR1 and CDR2: MDHEN and SYDVKM. Trimming took off 1 base at V and 2 bases at J, with 9 bases between the two ends. This CDR3 spans 15 amino acids. CDR3 sequence reads: CASSLLRGGNQPQHF. The DNA of the CDR3 is TGTGCCAGCAGTTTATTACGCGGGGGCAATCAGCCCCAGCATTTT.

The chain employs TRBV7-6 and TRBJ2-4; D is perhaps TRBD2 (6 bases). Germline CDR1 reads SGHVS; CDR2 reads FNYEAQ. V gave up 5 bases and J gave up 9 bases, with 8 bases separating them. The CDR3 is 11 residues long. CDR3 sequence reads: CASSPGGIQYF. The DNA of the CDR3 is TGTGCCAGCAGCCCCGGGGGCATTCAGTACTTC.

The sample holds a few counts of this clone. The V and J genes are TRBV5-4 and TRBJ1-5, with D maybe TRBD1 (5 bases). CDR3 length: 15 residues. Per germline, CDR1 SGHNT and CDR2 YYREEE (reference sequence). Trimming took off 8 bases at V and 3 bases at J, with 18 bases between the two ends. CDR3 nucleotides: TGTGCCAGTACTGAAGGGGTAGGTAACAATCAGCCCCAGCATTTT. Translated, it gives CASTEGVGNNQPQHF.

V and J are TRBV19 and TRBJ2-7, with 9 nucleotides matching TRBD1. The CDR3 is made up of 15 amino acids. Germline V CDR1 and CDR2: LNHDA, SQIVND (reference sequence). Germline trimming cut 4 bases from V and 6 bases from J; bases unmatched to any gene: 10. CDR3 bases: TGTGCCAGTAGTAACCTAGGGACAGGGAGACTCGAGCAGTACTTC. The encoded protein is CASSNLGTGRLEQYF.

The gene calls are TRBV7-2 and TRBJ1-5, with no clear D. Germline V gene sequence: CDR1 SGHTA, CDR2 FQGNSA. This CDR3 is built from 15 residues. Trimming cost V 4 bases and J 2 bases, with 12 bases left between them. CDR3 region: CASSSQISGNQPQHF. Here the CDR3 DNA reads TGTGCCAGCAGCTCACAGATTAGTGGCAATCAGCCCCAGCATTTT.

The chain carries TRBV27 and TRBJ2-1, with 8 positions matching TRBD1. V trimming: 2 bases; J trimming: 7 bases; junction bases outside the gene matches: 7. CDR3 length equals 15 residues. From germline, CDR1 is MNHEY and CDR2 SMNVEV (reference sequence). CDR3 protein: CASSLAAGGLNEQFF. CDR3 bases: TGTGCCAGCAGTTTAGCGGCAGGGGGCCTGAATGAGCAGTTCTTC.

V gene TRBV28 combines with J gene TRBJ1-1; maybe TRBD1 (5 bases). The CDR3 loop spans 16 amino acids. Trimming left V 5 bases short and J 3 bases short, with 19 bases between. From germline, CDR1 is MDHEN and CDR2 SYDVKM. The CDR3 sequence is CASSTDRLPRYTEAFF. The CDR3 DNA reads TGTGCCAGCAGTACCGACAGACTCCCTAGGTACACTGAAGCTTTCTTT. The full variable domain, with the rest looked up from reference TRBV28 and TRBJ1-1, is DVKVTQSSRYLVKRTGEKVFLECVQDMDHENMFWYRQDPGLGLRLIYFSYDVKMKEKGDIPEGYSVSREKKERFSLILESASTNQTSMYLCASSTDRLPRYTEAFFGQGTRLTVV.

This CDR3 reads CAISPGLGTHEQYF. The CDR3 DNA sequence: TGTGCCATCAGTCCGGGACTAGGCACCCACGAGCAGTACTTC. The chain couples TRBV10-3 to TRBJ2-7, with 8 bases fitting TRBD2. The CDR3 sequence is 14 residues long. CDR1 is ENHRY and CDR2 is SYGVKD in the germline V gene. The J segment lost 5 bases and the V segment lost 5 bases, leaving 8 bases of the junction unmatched.

The chain recombines TRBV28 with TRBJ1-2; D possibly corresponds to TRBD1 (6 bases). CDR1 MDHEN and CDR2 SYDVKM come from the germline V gene. Trimming stripped 5 bases from V and 8 bases from J, with 15 bases between. The CDR3 is made up of 13 amino acids. The chain's CDR3 is CASSVNREGGYTF. DNA for the CDR3: TGTGCCAGCAGTGTTAACAGGGAGGGCGGCTACACCTTC.

The gene calls are TRBV6-5 and TRBJ1-1; tentative D call: TRBD1 (6 bases). Trimming pared 4 bases from V and 0 bases from J, leaving 12 bases between. Germline-derived CDR1 and CDR2 are MNHEY and SVGAGI. The CDR3 length is 15 residues. This CDR3 is CASSLTGSMNTEAFF. DNA of the CDR3: TGTGCCAGCAGTTTAACAGGGAGCATGAACACTGAAGCTTTCTTT.

This chain uses TRBV7-2 with TRBJ2-5, with 9 bases lining up with TRBD1. V shed 1 base, J shed 4 bases, and the junction held 1 base outside the gene matches. CDR3 length: 14 amino acids. In germline, CDR1 is SGHTA, CDR2 FQGNSA. In nucleotides, the CDR3 is TGTGCCAGCAGCTTAGGACAGGGGGTAGAGACCCAGTACTTC. Protein product: CASSLGQGVETQYF.